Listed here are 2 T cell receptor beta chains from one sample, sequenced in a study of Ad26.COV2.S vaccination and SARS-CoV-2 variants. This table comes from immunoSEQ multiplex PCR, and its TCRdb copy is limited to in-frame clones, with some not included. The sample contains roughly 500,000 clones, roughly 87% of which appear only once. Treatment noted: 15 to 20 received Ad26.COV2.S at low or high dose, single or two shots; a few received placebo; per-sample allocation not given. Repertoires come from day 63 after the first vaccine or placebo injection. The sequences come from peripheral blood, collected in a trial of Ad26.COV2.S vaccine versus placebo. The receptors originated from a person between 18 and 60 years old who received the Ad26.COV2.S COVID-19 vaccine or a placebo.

The chain's CDR3 is CASSRNGQASESPLHF. The DNA of the CDR3 is TGTGCCAGCAGTCGTAATGGACAGGCCTCGGAGTCACCCCTCCACTTT. The rearrangement uses TRBV2 and TRBJ1-6, with TRBD1 matching 7 bases. The V gene end was trimmed by 5 bases and the J gene end by 10 bases; junction bases not matched to a gene: 14. The CDR3 is 16 amino acids. Looked up from germline, CDR1 is SNHLY and CDR2 is FYNNEI.

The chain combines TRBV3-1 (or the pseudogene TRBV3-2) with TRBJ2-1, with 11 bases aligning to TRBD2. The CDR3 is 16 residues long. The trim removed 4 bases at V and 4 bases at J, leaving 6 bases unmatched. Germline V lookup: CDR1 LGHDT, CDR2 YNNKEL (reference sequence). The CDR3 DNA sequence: TGTGCCAGCAGCCCTCTCGGGACTAGCGGATACAATGAGCAGTTCTTC. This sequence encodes CASSPLGTSGYNEQFF.